These 27 T cell receptor beta chains came from one sample sequenced in a study of control samples from healthy donors and cancer patients. Generated by immunoSEQ multiplex PCR, the TCRdb table keeps only in-frame clones and is missing some. The profile shows 200,000 to 250,000 clones, 85% to 95% of them singletons. The sample was blood. The source is a man aged 50-59 years in good health.

Worth noting for this clone: Within the sample, other DNA sequences also encode this same CDR3. This chain joins TRBV6-5 and TRBJ1-5; 10 positions agree with TRBD1. Germline values: CDR1 MNHEY, CDR2 SVGAGI. The CDR3 totals 15 residues. The trim removed 6 bases at V and 4 bases at J, leaving 6 bases unmatched. The CDR3 loop reads CASRRQGASNQPQHF. The CDR3 nucleotides read TGTGCCAGCAGACGACAGGGGGCCTCAAATCAGCCCCAGCATTTT.

The chain couples TRBV5-1 to TRBJ1-1; D remains unclear. V lost 3 bases to trimming and J lost 2 bases, with 11 bases between them. Germline V gene sequence: CDR1 SGHRS, CDR2 YFSETQ. The CDR3 runs 14 residues. CDR3: CASSWNILNTEAFF. The DNA for the CDR3 is TGCGCCAGCAGCTGGAACATACTTAACACTGAAGCTTTCTTT.

The rearrangement joins TRBV4-3 to TRBJ2-1; 10 nucleotides line up with TRBD2. V was pared by 0 bases and J by 4 bases, with 3 bases of the junction left unmatched. The CDR3 consists of 16 residues. Germline loops: CDR1 LGHNA, CDR2 YSLEER. CDR3 nucleotides: TGCGCCAGCAGCCAAGAGAGGACTAGCGGTTACAATGAGCAGTTCTTC. Translating gives CASSQERTSGYNEQFF.

The rearrangement joins TRBV6-2 or TRBV6-3 to TRBJ1-2; D may be TRBD1 (5 bases). The V gene lost 4 bases and the J gene lost 8 bases, with 8 bases spanning the gap. Germline CDR1 MNHEY, CDR2 SVGEGT. The length of the CDR3 is 11 residues. The CDR3 DNA reads as TGTGCCAGCAGTTCAGGGTTCGGCTACACCTTC. It encodes CASSSGFGYTF.

The chain employs TRBV19 and TRBJ2-2, with 9 bases identical to TRBD1. The CDR3 runs to 16 residues. With V trimmed by 5 bases and J by 5 bases, 9 bases remained unmatched. Germline CDR1 reads LNHDA; CDR2 reads SQIVND (reference sequence). The CDR3 coding sequence is TGTGCCAGTAGTGACTGGGGGACAGGGTCGACCGGGGAGCTGTTTTTT. It encodes CASSDWGTGSTGELFF.

This clone is a singleton in its sample. V is TRBV28 and J is TRBJ1-5; no firm D call. The germline V gene has CDR1 MDHEN and CDR2 SYDVKM. The length of the CDR3 is 12 residues. Trimming left V 8 bases short and J 4 bases short, with 9 bases between. CDR3 amino acids: CASVKLNQPQHF. CDR3 in DNA: TGTGCCAGCGTTAAACTTAATCAGCCCCAGCATTTT.

The chain employs TRBV28 and TRBJ1-2, with D tentatively TRBD1 (6 bases). The germline gives CDR1 MDHEN, CDR2 SYDVKM. The germline V and J ends were trimmed by 0 bases and 5 bases, with 13 bases remaining between them. The CDR3 totals 15 residues. DNA of the CDR3: TGTGCCAGCAGTTTATGGGTCACAGGGATTTATGGCTACACCTTC. Amino acid sequence: CASSLWVTGIYGYTF.

The chain has TRBV7-2 and TRBJ2-2; 7 nucleotides align to TRBD1. The germline V gene has CDR1 SGHTA and CDR2 FQGNSA. The ends lost 5 bases at V and 3 bases at J; junction bases unmatched: 9. The CDR3 sequence is 16 residues long. The CDR3 here is CASSGQELGDTGELFF. DNA of the CDR3: TGTGCCAGCAGCGGACAGGAGCTTGGTGACACCGGGGAGCTGTTTTTT. Full variable domain (remainder filled in from reference TRBV7-2 and TRBJ2-2): GAGVSQSPSNKVTEKGKDVELRCDPISGHTALYWYRQSLGQGLEFLIYFQGNSAPDKSGLPSDRFSAERTGGSVSTLTIQRTQQEDSAVYLCASSGQELGDTGELFFGEGSRLTVL.

The chain employs TRBV2 and TRBJ1-2; D gene uncertain. Per the germline V gene, CDR1 is SNHLY and CDR2 is FYNNEI. The CDR3 contains 13 residues. V was pared by 8 bases and J by 0 bases, with 10 bases between. The CDR3 loop reads CASGDLANYGYTF. In DNA form, the CDR3 reads TGTGCCAGCGGGGATCTAGCTAACTATGGCTACACCTTC.

This rearrangement joins TRBV5-1 to TRBJ1-2; TRBD1 matches 7 bases. The CDR3 is 13 amino acids. CDR1 and CDR2 (germline): SGHRS, YFSETQ. The J segment lost 8 bases and the V segment lost 0 bases, leaving 4 bases of the junction unmatched. This chain's CDR3 is CASSLAGGIGYTF. Written as DNA, the CDR3 is TGCGCCAGCAGCTTGGCAGGGGGGATAGGCTACACCTTC.

The chain couples TRBV19 to TRBJ1-2, with D tentatively TRBD1 (5 bases). Germline CDR1 reads LNHDA; CDR2 reads SQIVND (reference sequence). V lost 5 bases and J lost 10, with 23 bases in between. The CDR3 length is 15 residues. The CDR3 protein is CASSVPLAKTGPYTF. CDR3 bases: TGTGCCAGTAGTGTACCTCTTGCGAAAACAGGCCCCTACACCTTC. Combining the CDR3 with reference TRBV19 and TRBJ1-2 gives the whole variable domain DGGITQSPKYLFRKEGQNVTLSCEQNLNHDAMYWYRQDPGQGLRLIYYSQIVNDFQKGDIAEGYSVSREKKESFPLTVTSAQKNPTAFYLCASSVPLAKTGPYTFGSGTRLTVV.

This chain links TRBV6-5 with TRBJ1-2; a possible D gene is TRBD1 (5 bases). Germline V gene data show CDR1 as MNHEY and CDR2 as SVGAGI. The CDR3 has 12 residues. V dropped 7 bases and J dropped 7 bases, with 13 bases sitting between them. The CDR3 DNA reads as TGTGCCAGCAACGAGGGGTCAGGTGGCTACACCTTC. Its protein is CASNEGSGGYTF.

V usage is TRBV2 and J usage is TRBJ1-5; TRBD1 is a possible D gene (5 bases). The germline CDR1 and CDR2 sequences are SNHLY and FYNNEI. The CDR3 totals 13 residues. V lost 6 bases, J lost 11 bases, and 17 bases lay in between. CDR3 region: CASSQGGQGTQHF. CDR3 DNA sequence: TGTGCCAGCAGCCAGGGTGGGCAAGGGACCCAGCATTTT.

V gene TRBV4-2 combines with J gene TRBJ1-6; TRBD1 aligns across 7 bases. Germline V gene lookup returns CDR1 LGHNA and CDR2 YNFKEQ. The trim removed 0 bases at V and 0 bases at J, leaving 8 bases unmatched. The CDR3 extends over 19 amino acids. The CDR3 sequence: CASSQERVQGSSYNSPLHF. CDR3 DNA: TGTGCCAGCAGCCAAGAGAGGGTACAGGGGAGCTCCTATAATTCACCCCTCCACTTT.

This clone has a single count. The J gene is TRBJ1-3, the V gene TRBV6-4; D gene ambiguous. V was trimmed by 2 bases and J by 3 bases, leaving 8 bases between them. The CDR3 has 14 amino acids. The germline V gene encodes CDR1 MRHNA and CDR2 SNTAGT. The CDR3 reads CASSDLPHGNTIYF. CDR3 coding DNA: TGTGCCAGCAGTGACCTCCCGCATGGAAACACCATATATTTT.

The rearrangement links TRBV11-2 to TRBJ2-5; D remains ambiguous. Trimming removed 3 bases at V and 3 bases at J, with 2 bases between. Per the germline V gene, CDR1 is SGHAT and CDR2 is FQNNGV. This CDR3 comprises 11 residues. CDR3 DNA sequence: TGTGCCAGCAGCTTGGAAGAGACCCAGTACTTC. Protein sequence: CASSLEETQYF.

The chain uses TRBV28 and TRBJ1-1; no definite D call. The CDR3 covers 12 residues. The germline V gene has CDR1 MDHEN and CDR2 SYDVKM. Trimming pared 7 bases from V and 2 bases from J, leaving 8 bases between. This chain's CDR3 is CASKQLNTEAFF. The CDR3, as DNA: TGTGCCAGCAAACAGCTAAACACTGAAGCTTTCTTT.

The V gene is TRBV7-2, the J gene TRBJ1-4; TRBD1 matches at 10 bases. This CDR3 spans 15 amino acids. The V and J ends lost 5 bases and 7 bases, in that order; junction bases with no gene match: 7. Germline V lookup: CDR1 SGHTA, CDR2 FQGNSA. The CDR3 loop reads CASSLDRGYGEKLFF. The CDR3 bases are TGTGCCAGCAGCCTGGACAGGGGGTATGGTGAAAAACTGTTTTTT.

The V and J genes are TRBV5-1 and TRBJ2-3, with D maybe TRBD1 (6 bases). Per germline, CDR1 SGHRS and CDR2 YFSETQ. V lost 3 bases and J lost 2, with 10 bases in between. This CDR3 is built from 14 residues. CDR3 protein: CASSSGESTDTQYF. The CDR3 region has the DNA TGCGCCAGCAGCTCAGGGGAATCCACAGATACGCAGTATTTT.

V gene TRBV10-3 combines with J gene TRBJ2-2; D unclear. V gave up 6 bases and J gave up 4 bases, with 12 bases separating them. This CDR3 comprises 14 residues. Germline CDR1 is ENHRY and CDR2 is SYGVKD. CDR3 loop: CAISPDPSTGELFF. The CDR3 DNA sequence: TGTGCCATCAGCCCAGACCCGAGCACCGGGGAGCTGTTTTTT.

The J gene is TRBJ1-4, the V gene TRBV5-1; D unclear. Trimming shortened V by 0 bases and J by 7 bases, and 13 bases separated the two germline ends. Germline CDR1 is SGHRS and CDR2 is YFSETQ. This CDR3 has 15 residues. The CDR3 loop reads CASSLEGGGGEKLFF. The CDR3, as DNA: TGCGCCAGCAGCTTGGAGGGTGGAGGAGGTGAAAAACTGTTTTTT. Using reference TRBV5-1 and TRBJ1-4 for the parts outside the CDR3, the full variable domain is KAGVTQTPRYLIKTRGQQVTLSCSPISGHRSVSWYQQTPGQGLQFLFEYFSETQRNKGNFPGRFSGRQFSNSRSEMNVSTLELGDSALYLCASSLEGGGGEKLFFGSGTQLSVL.

The V call is TRBV19, the J call TRBJ2-1, with 7 bases fitting TRBD1. Germline values: CDR1 LNHDA, CDR2 SQIVND (reference sequence). J gave up 4 bases and V 6 bases, and 9 bases lay outside the gene matches. The CDR3 covers 15 residues. CDR3 amino acids: CASSPQGGSYNEQFF. For the CDR3, the DNA is TGTGCCAGTAGCCCCCAAGGGGGCAGTTACAATGAGCAGTTCTTC.

The genes are TRBV6-5 and TRBJ1-1; D is uncertain. V was cut by 8 bases and J by 1 base, with 11 bases left in between. Germline lookup yields CDR1 MNHEY and CDR2 SVGAGI. The CDR3 consists of 13 residues. The DNA of the CDR3 is TGTGCCAGCCACGGAACGAGGAACACTGAAGCTTTCTTT. As protein: CASHGTRNTEAFF.

The DNA for the CDR3 is TGCGCCAGCAGCTTGTTGACAGGCATCTCTGGAAACACCATATATTTT. It codes for CASSLLTGISGNTIYF. V usage is TRBV5-1 and J usage is TRBJ1-3, with D tentatively TRBD1 (6 bases). The CDR3 spans 16 residues. V gave up 1 base and J gave up 0 bases, with 11 bases separating them. Germline lookup yields CDR1 SGHRS and CDR2 YFSETQ.

The chain combines TRBV3-1 (or the pseudogene TRBV3-2) with TRBJ1-6; D unresolved. This CDR3 region has 12 residues. Germline V CDR1 and CDR2: LGHDT, YNNKEL (reference sequence). With 4 bases removed from V and 10 bases from J, the gap between germline ends came to 8 bases. The CDR3, as DNA: TGTGCCAGCAGCCGCCCTGGGTCACCCCTCCACTTT. Translating it yields CASSRPGSPLHF.

V usage is TRBV24-1 and J usage is TRBJ1-2; D is unclear. V was trimmed by 2 bases and J by 2 bases, leaving 2 bases between them. In germline, CDR1 is KGHDR, CDR2 SFDVKD. The CDR3 has 12 residues. The CDR3 is CATSDYNYGYTF. CDR3 coding DNA: TGTGCCACCAGTGATTACAACTATGGCTACACCTTC.

The chain is built from TRBV6-5 and TRBJ2-3; D perhaps matches TRBD1 (6 bases). The CDR3 runs 12 residues. V lost 6 bases and J 4 bases, leaving 8 bases between the germline ends. CDR1 MNHEY and CDR2 SVGAGI come from the germline V gene. The DNA for the CDR3 is TGTGCCAGCAGGGGGGCATCAGATACGCAGTATTTT. Translated: CASRGASDTQYF.